The clone carrying this T cell receptor (beta chain) was recorded a few times. The antigen is unknown. These data originate in a study of beta chain features in type 1 diabetes. The germline gives CDR1 MNHEY, CDR2 SVGAGI. The CDR3 runs 15 residues. The V gene end was trimmed by 5 bases and the J gene end by 5 bases; junction bases not matched to a gene: 7. Notes on the study in general: Relative to healthy donors, patients appeared to have naive, central memory and Treg TCRB repertoires that were more similar.

The whole isolated RNA underwent reverse transcription, so sequencing captured expressed TCRB transcripts. Measured with immunoSEQ multiplex PCR; TCRdb has only the in-frame clones, and not every one. The table records under 300,000 clones, about 7.8% of them present only once. The origin of this receptor is a woman aged 18-35 years in good health. The sample comprised central memory CD4+ T cells from blood. The chain recombines TRBV6-5 with TRBJ1-1; 11 nucleotides line up with TRBD1. The CDR3 reads CASSGRTGGNTEAFF. CDR3 DNA: TGTGCCAGCAGTGGCCGGACAGGGGGCAATACTGAAGCTTTCTTT.